This paragraph covers one TCR beta chain sequence. Using genomic DNA as the template, TCR beta VDJ and CDR3 profiling was carried out. Using its own MiXCR run on the reads, TCRdb lists one record per CDR3 protein. The sample yields 150,000 or so distinct CDR3 sequences, roughly 43% seen once. This entry is derived from a study of CD8+CD57+ T cells in acquired aplastic anemia. Trimming took 6 bases from V and 0 from J, leaving 12 bases between them. The CDR3 sequence is 14 residues long. From germline, CDR1 is SNHLY and CDR2 FYNNEI. In patients chosen for sequencing, flow cytometry had shown CD8+CD57+ cell expansion.

This receptor was identified in a human donor with aplastic anemia. Specimen: sorted CD4+, CD8+, or CD8+CD57+ T cells (not recorded which) from PBMCs. J is TRBJ2-7 and V is TRBV2; maybe TRBD2 (5 bases). CDR3 protein: CASSWAGISYEQYF. The CDR3 DNA sequence: TGTGCCAGCAGCTGGGCCGGGATCTCCTACGAGCAGTACTTC.